This T cell receptor (beta chain) was documented in a study of CD8+ T cells in alopecia areata. About the study: Percent of scalp involved defined treated patients' severity scores.

Trimming removed 7 bases from V and 2 bases from J, with 8 bases in between. Looked up from germline, CDR1 is MNHNY and CDR2 is SVGAGI (reference sequence). The CDR3 spans 12 residues. Stated treatment: oral pan-JAK inhibitor, 5-10 mg twice daily. After isolation, RNA underwent reverse transcription to generate cDNA as the sequencing template. Sequenced by immunoSEQ multiplex PCR; TCRdb stores in-frame clones only, minus some. The sample shows hundreds of thousands of clones, about 60% of them seen only once. The count of this clone is one. Antigen specificity is unknown. The study's findings and limits: Among the top 100, expanded CD8+ clones, as well as scalp clonality, were significantly decreased by tofacitinib. Researchers say the link of baseline CD8+ expansion to response remains uncertain, with one nonresponder. Tofacitinib did not eliminate many expanded lesional clones from scalp or blood.

The V call is TRBV6-6, the J call TRBJ2-5, with D possibly being TRBD2 (5 bases). The clonotype originates from a human donor with alopecia areata. Here the sequenced sample was CD4+ T cells sorted from blood, taken at roughly week 53, from a patient treated with tofacitinib. The DNA of the CDR3 is TGTGCCAGCACCCCGGGACAAGAGACCCAGTACTTC. This translates into CASTPGQETQYF.